This TCR beta chain was obtained from a study of T cell repertoires in cytomegalovirus infection. CDR1 is SGHTA and CDR2 is FQGNSA in the germline V gene. Trimming shortened V by 5 bases and J by 1 base, and 14 bases separated the two germline ends. The CDR3 is 15 amino acids. There are a few counts of this clonotype. TCRdb recomputed calls from the reads with MiXCR, one row per CDR3 protein. The sample records around 260,000 distinct CDR3 sequences, roughly 23% being singletons. This TCR came from a human donor in good health (CMV status not recorded). Some clones in this sample may be carry-over from other donors' samples. Sequenced material: PBMCs. The gene calls are TRBV7-2 and TRBJ1-2, with D hard to call. The chain's CDR3 is CASSPVGVGNYGYTF. Here the CDR3 DNA reads TGTGCCAGCAGCCCCGTAGGAGTCGGTAACTATGGCTACACCTTC.